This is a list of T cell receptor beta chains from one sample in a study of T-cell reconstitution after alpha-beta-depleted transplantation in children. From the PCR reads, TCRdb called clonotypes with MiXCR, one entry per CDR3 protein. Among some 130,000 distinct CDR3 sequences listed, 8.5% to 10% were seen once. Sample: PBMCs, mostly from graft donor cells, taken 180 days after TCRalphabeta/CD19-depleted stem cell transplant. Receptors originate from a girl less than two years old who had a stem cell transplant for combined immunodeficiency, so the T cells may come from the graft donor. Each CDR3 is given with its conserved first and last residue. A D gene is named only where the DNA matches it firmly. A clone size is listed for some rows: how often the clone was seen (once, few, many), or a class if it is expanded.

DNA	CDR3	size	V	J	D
TGTGCCAGCAGCTTTCCCGAGAACACCGGGGAGCTGTTTTTT	CASSFPENTGELFF	few	TRBV5-4	TRBJ2-2	-
TGCAGTGCTAGAGATAGTGGCGGGGGCCTCTACGAGCAGTACTTC	CSARDSGGGLYEQYF	few	TRBV20-1	TRBJ2-7	-
TGTGCCAGCAGGAGACTAGCGGGAGGCGGAAACATTCAGTACTTC	CASRRLAGGGNIQYF	few	TRBV12-3/TRBV12-4	TRBJ2-4	TRBD2
TGCGCCAGCATGCAGAGGATTACCAAAAACATTCAGTACTTC	CASMQRITKNIQYF	-	TRBV23-1	TRBJ2-4	-
TGCAGTGCTAGAGTTCACCACAGGGGGCAACGGGAGACCCAGTACTTC	CSARVHHRGQRETQYF	-	TRBV20-1	TRBJ2-5	TRBD1
TGTGCCAGCAGCCAAGGTGGTAGATCGGGTACGCAGTATTTT	CASSQGGRSGTQYF	few	TRBV3-1	TRBJ2-3	-
TGTGCCACCAGCAGAGGGGCCACAGATACGCAGTATTTT	CATSRGATDTQYF	-	TRBV15	TRBJ2-3	-
TGTGCCAGCAGTAACAGAATCGCGAACACCGGGGAGCTGTTTTTT	CASSNRIANTGELFF	-	TRBV7-6	TRBJ2-2	-
TGTGCCGGCCGCCGAGCGGGAGTAGAGACCCAGTACTTC	CAGRRAGVETQYF	-	TRBV30	TRBJ2-5	TRBD2
TGCGCCAGCAGTTTTAATCCAGCGGGACAGGGGAAAGAGACCCAGTACTTC	CASSFNPAGQGKETQYF	-	TRBV5-1	TRBJ2-5	TRBD1
TGCAGCACGGAGGTCTCCACAGATACGCAGTATTTT	CSTEVSTDTQYF	-	TRBV29-1	TRBJ2-3	-
TGTGCCAGCTCACTTTCCCGGCTCAGGGGAAACACCATATATTTT	CASSLSRLRGNTIYF	-	TRBV18	TRBJ1-3	-
TGCGCCAGCAGCTTTAGCGGGAGGGAACACAATGAGCAGTTCTTC	CASSFSGREHNEQFF	few	TRBV5-1	TRBJ2-1	TRBD2
TGTGCCAGCAGCTTAGGTGCGGGCAACGAGCAGTACTTC	CASSLGAGNEQYF	-	TRBV7-3	TRBJ2-7	-
TGCAGTGCCCAAACAGGGGCCAAAAACATTCAGTACTTC	CSAQTGAKNIQYF	many	TRBV20-1	TRBJ2-4	-
TGTGCCAGCTCACCACTCGGGATATACGAGCAGTACTTC	CASSPLGIYEQYF	-	TRBV18	TRBJ2-7	-
TGCGCCAGCAGCTTGGTCCGGGGTGGCCTTGGGGCCCAGTACTTC	CASSLVRGGLGAQYF	-	TRBV5-1	TRBJ2-5	-
TGTGCCATCGGGGGGCACCCCGGGCACACCTACGAGCAGTACTTC	CAIGGHPGHTYEQYF	many	TRBV10-3	TRBJ2-7	-
TGCGCCAGCAGCCGGGGGGGGATAGCGGGAGGCTCCTACAATGAGCAGTTCTTC	CASSRGGIAGGSYNEQFF	few	TRBV5-1	TRBJ2-1	TRBD2
TGTGCCAGCAGTCAAGGATTCAGAGCTATTAATGAAAAACTGTTTTTT	CASSQGFRAINEKLFF	-	TRBV25-1	TRBJ1-4	-